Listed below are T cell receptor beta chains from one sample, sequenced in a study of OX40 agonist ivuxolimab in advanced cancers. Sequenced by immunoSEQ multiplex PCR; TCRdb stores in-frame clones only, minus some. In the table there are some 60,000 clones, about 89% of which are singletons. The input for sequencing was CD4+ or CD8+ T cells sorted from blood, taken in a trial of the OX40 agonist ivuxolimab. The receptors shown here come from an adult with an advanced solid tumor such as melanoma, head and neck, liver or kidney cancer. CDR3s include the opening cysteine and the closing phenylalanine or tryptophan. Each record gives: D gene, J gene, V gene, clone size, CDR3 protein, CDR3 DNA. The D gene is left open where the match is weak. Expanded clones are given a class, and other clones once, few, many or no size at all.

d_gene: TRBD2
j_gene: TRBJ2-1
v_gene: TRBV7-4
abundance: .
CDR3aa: CASPRAGGAAYNEQFF
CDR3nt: TGTGCCAGCCCCCGGGCGGGAGGGGCGGCCTACAATGAGCAGTTCTTC

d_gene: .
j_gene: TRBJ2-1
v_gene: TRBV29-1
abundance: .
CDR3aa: CSAPLLVVSSGLSYNEQFF
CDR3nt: TGCAGCGCCCCCTTACTAGTGGTTTCGTCGGGGCTCTCCTACAATGAGCAGTTCTTC

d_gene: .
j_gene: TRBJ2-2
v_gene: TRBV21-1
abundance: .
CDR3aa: CASSKPDRHNTGELFF
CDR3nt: TGTGCCAGCAGCAAGCCCGACAGGCACAACACCGGGGAGCTGTTTTTT

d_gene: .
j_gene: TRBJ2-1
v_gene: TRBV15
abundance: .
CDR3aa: CATDGSSSYNEQFF
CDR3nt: TGTGCCACCGACGGGTCTAGCTCCTACAATGAGCAGTTCTTC

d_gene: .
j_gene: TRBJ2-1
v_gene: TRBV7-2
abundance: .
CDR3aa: CASSLGGTVHYNEQFF
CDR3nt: TGTGCCAGCAGCTTGGGGGGGACAGTTCATTACAATGAGCAGTTCTTC

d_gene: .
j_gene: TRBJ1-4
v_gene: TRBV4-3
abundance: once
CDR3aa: CASSPGQGGKLFF
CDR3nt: TGCGCCAGCAGCCCGGGGCAGGGAGGAAAACTGTTTTTT

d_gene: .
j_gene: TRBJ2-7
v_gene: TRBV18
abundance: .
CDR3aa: CASSPMADSYEQYF
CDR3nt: TGTGCCAGCTCACCAATGGCGGACTCCTACGAGCAGTACTTC

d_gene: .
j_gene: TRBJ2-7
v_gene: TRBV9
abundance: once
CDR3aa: CASSSMGGSYEQYF
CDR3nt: TGTGCCAGCAGCTCTATGGGCGGATCCTACGAGCAGTACTTC

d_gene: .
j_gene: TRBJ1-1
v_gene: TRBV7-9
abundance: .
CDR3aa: CASSLLGAMNTEAFF
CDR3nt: TGTGCCAGCAGCTTACTGGGGGCAATGAACACTGAAGCTTTCTTT

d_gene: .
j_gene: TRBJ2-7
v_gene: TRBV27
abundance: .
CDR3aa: CASSSPYRGMSEQYF
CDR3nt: TGTGCCAGCAGTTCTCCCTATAGAGGGATGAGCGAGCAGTACTTC